The 7 T cell receptor beta chains below all came from one sample that was sequenced in a study of shared clonotypes between healthy human individuals. TCRdb's copy holds only in-frame clones and misses some; the assay was immunoSEQ multiplex PCR. In the table there are over 700,000 clones, around 70% of which are singletons. The specimen was memory CD4+ T cells sorted from blood. Subset in this sample: CD45RA-negative fraction. The receptor set was obtained from a woman aged 30 to 39 in good health.

The chain combines TRBV28 with TRBJ1-1; tentative D call: TRBD1 (5 bases). Germline V gene data show CDR1 as MDHEN and CDR2 as SYDVKM. This CDR3 is built from 16 residues. Deletions cut 11 bases from V and 1 base from J, with 23 bases between. The CDR3 reads CAGTTGAGTENTEAFF. The CDR3 bases are TGTGCCGGCACTACCGGAGCCGGGACTGAGAACACTGAAGCTTTCTTT.

The gene calls are TRBV5-1 and TRBJ2-2; 11 bases map to TRBD1. The CDR3 runs 15 residues. The J segment lost 5 bases and the V segment lost 6 bases, leaving 6 bases of the junction unmatched. Per the germline V gene, CDR1 is SGHRS and CDR2 is YFSETQ. The CDR3 protein is CASKDRGPGTGELFF. The CDR3 DNA follows: TGCGCCAGCAAGGACAGGGGGCCGGGGACCGGGGAGCTGTTTTTT.

The V call is TRBV11-2, the J call TRBJ1-5; tentatively, D is TRBD1 (6 bases). CDR3 length equals 15 residues. Trimming took 0 bases from V and 3 from J, leaving 9 bases between them. Germline V lookup: CDR1 SGHAT, CDR2 FQNNGV. In DNA, the CDR3 is TGTGCCAGCAGCTTAGAGAGGGGGAACAATCAGCCCCAGCATTTT. The encoded protein is CASSLERGNNQPQHF.

The CDR3 protein is CASRRQGTNQPQHF. CDR3 bases: TGTGCCAGCAGGCGACAGGGGACCAACCAGCCCCAGCATTTT. J is TRBJ1-5 and V is TRBV2; 8 bases map to TRBD1. The CDR3 spans 14 residues. Per the germline V gene, CDR1 is SNHLY and CDR2 is FYNNEI. The junction had 8 bases not matched to a gene; V was cut back by 6 bases and J by 7 bases.

A remark on this clone: An end of the junction differs from the germline gene, which may be a read error. The genes are TRBV10-3 and TRBJ2-7; D gene uncertain. The CDR3 is 11 amino acids. CDR1 ENHRY and CDR2 SYGVKD come from the germline V gene. The CDR3 loop reads CAMSVGYEQYF. CDR3 in DNA: TGTGCCATGAGTGTCGGGTACGAGCAGTACTTC.

This clone occurred a few times. The chain employs TRBV6-5 and TRBJ1-5; TRBD1 matches 7 bases. Germline trimming cut 8 bases from V and 4 bases from J; bases unmatched to any gene: 5. Germline V lookup: CDR1 MNHEY, CDR2 SVGAGI. This CDR3 has 13 amino acids. The CDR3 DNA is TGTGCCAGCCAGGGGGACAGAAATCAGCCCCAGCATTTT. Translated, it gives CASQGDRNQPQHF.

The chain links TRBV27 to TRBJ2-7, with a possible D match to TRBD1 (6 bases). The CDR3 extends over 15 amino acids. V lost 6 bases, J lost 0 bases, and 15 bases lay in between. CDR1 and CDR2 (germline): MNHEY, SMNVEV (reference sequence). The CDR3 protein is CASRTYGTHSYEQYF. For the CDR3, the DNA is TGTGCCAGCAGGACGTACGGGACACACTCCTACGAGCAGTACTTC.